The 29 T cell receptor beta chains presented below share a single source sample, sequenced in a study of T cell changes during pregnancy in multiple sclerosis. Sequenced by immunoSEQ multiplex PCR; TCRdb stores in-frame clones only, minus some. The sample comprises about 59,000 clones, 92% of which are singletons, and 2.5% to 3% rests with the top ten. This specimen was peripheral blood, taken in the third trimester of pregnancy. Every receptor here comes from a female donor in good health, enrolled as a control in a pregnancy study.

This sequence joins TRBV10-3 and TRBJ1-5, with TRBD1 matching 8 bases. V lost 3 bases, J lost 4 bases, and 5 bases stayed unmatched. The V gene's germline CDR1 is ENHRY and CDR2 SYGVKD. The CDR3 is 15 residues long. The CDR3 protein is CAISDVRGPNQPQHF. CDR3 nucleotides: TGTGCCATCAGTGACGTCAGGGGGCCGAATCAGCCCCAGCATTTT.

This clone was seen just once. The V and J genes are TRBV11-3 and TRBJ2-3, with 12 positions matching TRBD2. CDR3 length: 16 residues. Trimming at V came to 2 bases and at J to 2 bases, leaving 2 bases not matched to a gene. Per germline, CDR1 SGHNT and CDR2 YENEEA. CDR3 nucleotide sequence: TGTGCCAGCAGCTTACTAGCGGGAGGGACCACAGATACGCAGTATTTT. Residues: CASSLLAGGTTDTQYF.

V is TRBV28 and J is TRBJ1-1; D not certain. Germline V CDR1 and CDR2: MDHEN, SYDVKM. The CDR3 is 16 residues long. Between the trimmed V and J ends, which lost 4 bases and 4 bases, there was a span of 19 bases. The CDR3 is CASSSLLSRDGTEAFF. The CDR3 DNA sequence: TGTGCCAGCAGTTCCCTCCTTTCGAGGGATGGCACTGAAGCTTTCTTT. The variable domain in full, completed from reference TRBV28 and TRBJ1-1, reads DVKVTQSSRYLVKRTGEKVFLECVQDMDHENMFWYRQDPGLGLRLIYFSYDVKMKEKGDIPEGYSVSREKKERFSLILESASTNQTSMYLCASSSLLSRDGTEAFFGQGTRLTVV.

The gene calls are TRBV5-4 and TRBJ2-1, with 13 bases lining up with TRBD2. This CDR3 is 18 amino acids long. V shed 3 bases and J 4 bases; nucleotides not matched to a gene: 10. Germline V gene data show CDR1 as SGHNT and CDR2 as YYREEE (reference sequence). The CDR3 is CASSSGLAGPNIYNEQFF. In DNA form, the CDR3 reads TGTGCCAGCAGCTCGGGACTAGCGGGGCCCAATATTTACAATGAGCAGTTCTTC.

This chain connects TRBV27 to TRBJ1-6; D is uncertain. Germline CDR1 is MNHEY and CDR2 is SMNVEV (reference sequence). With 4 bases removed from V and 4 bases from J, the gap between germline ends came to 5 bases. CDR3 size: 13 residues. CDR3 nucleotide sequence: TGTGCCAGCAGTTCAGGATATAATTCACCCCTCCACTTT. Amino acids: CASSSGYNSPLHF.

The gene calls are TRBV29-1 and TRBJ2-7; 13 bases agree with TRBD2. V lost 4 bases and J lost 3; bases outside the gene matches: 3. The V gene's germline CDR1 is SQVTM and CDR2 ANQGSEA. This CDR3 has 14 residues. CDR3 in DNA: TGCAGCGTTGCAGGACTAGCGGGGGACTACGAGCAGTACTTC. This encodes CSVAGLAGDYEQYF.

The rearrangement joins TRBV11-3 to TRBJ2-7, with D perhaps TRBD2 (6 bases). The CDR3 consists of 15 residues. CDR1 SGHNT and CDR2 YENEEA come from the germline V gene. V lost 1 base and J lost 2, with 12 bases in between. In DNA form, the CDR3 reads TGTGCCAGCAGCTTAGGGGGGGACGGTGCCTACGAGCAGTACTTC. Protein sequence: CASSLGGDGAYEQYF. Combining the CDR3 with reference TRBV11-3 and TRBJ2-7 gives the whole variable domain EAGVVQSPRYKIIEKKQPVAFWCNPISGHNTLYWYLQNLGQGPELLIRYENEEAVDDSQLPKDRFSAERLKGVDSTLKIQPAELGDSAVYLCASSLGGDGAYEQYFGPGTRLTVT.

V gene TRBV4-1 combines with J gene TRBJ2-6; possible D gene TRBD1, 6 bases. The CDR3 loop spans 15 amino acids. Trimming shortened V by 4 bases and J by 0 bases, and 7 bases separated the two germline ends. CDR1 and CDR2 from the germline V gene are MGHRA and YSYEKL. The CDR3, as DNA: TGCGCCAGCAGCCTAGGGGGCTCTGGGGCCAACGTCCTGACTTTC. As protein: CASSLGGSGANVLTF.

V gene TRBV7-9 combines with J gene TRBJ1-3; no clear D gene. The V end lost 3 bases, the J end lost 0 bases, and 6 bases lay between the germline ends. Germline CDR1 is SEHNR and CDR2 is FQNEAQ (reference sequence). The CDR3 has 14 residues. For the CDR3, the DNA is TGTGCCAGCAGCTTCGAGGTCTCTGGAAACACCATATATTTT. It codes for CASSFEVSGNTIYF.

The V call is TRBV27, the J call TRBJ2-1; 10 bases fit TRBD1. Germline CDR1 and CDR2: MNHEY and SMNVEV (reference sequence). V shed 8 bases and J 8 bases; nucleotides not matched to a gene: 9. The length of the CDR3 is 14 residues. CDR3 nucleotide sequence: TGTGCCAGCGGAAACTGGGACAGGGGAGATGAGCAGTTCTTC. Its protein is CASGNWDRGDEQFF.

The chain joins TRBV5-1 to TRBJ2-5; 8 bases match TRBD2. This CDR3 spans 16 amino acids. From germline, CDR1 is SGHRS and CDR2 YFSETQ. With V trimmed by 0 bases and J by 5 bases, 9 bases remained unmatched. In DNA form, the CDR3 reads TGCGCCAGCAGCTTGGGAGGGAGCGGGGGCTCGGAGACCCAGTACTTC. This encodes CASSLGGSGGSETQYF.

This chain joins TRBV25-1 and TRBJ2-2; D not resolved. Looked up from germline, CDR1 is MGHDK and CDR2 is SYGVNS. V shed 2 bases and J shed 6 bases, with 7 bases lying between them. The CDR3 contains 13 residues. The CDR3 reads CASSEPVAGELFF. In DNA, the CDR3 is TGTGCCAGCAGTGAACCGGTGGCCGGGGAGCTGTTTTTT. The variable domain in full, with the rest retrieved from reference TRBV25-1 and TRBJ2-2, is EADIYQTPRYLVIGTGKKITLECSQTMGHDKMYWYQQDPGMELHLIHYSYGVNSTEKGDLSSESTVSRIRTEHFPLTLESARPSHTSQYLCASSEPVAGELFFGEGSRLTVL.

This chain joins TRBV27 and TRBJ2-5; D possibly corresponds to TRBD1 (5 bases). The germline CDR1 and CDR2 sequences are MNHEY and SMNVEV (reference sequence). The CDR3 has 14 amino acids. V dropped 1 base and J dropped 1 base, with 7 bases sitting between them. CDR3 sequence reads: CASSLLGAQETQYF. In nucleotides, the CDR3 is TGTGCCAGCAGTTTATTAGGGGCCCAAGAGACCCAGTACTTC.

The chain is built from TRBV7-2 and TRBJ2-7, with 8 bases identical to TRBD1. The V segment lost 1 base and the J segment 2 bases; nucleotides outside the gene matches: 7. CDR3 length: 16 residues. Germline CDR1 reads SGHTA; CDR2 reads FQGNSA. The CDR3 sequence: CASSLVGGQAAYEQYF. Here the CDR3 DNA reads TGTGCCAGCAGCTTAGTAGGGGGACAGGCCGCCTACGAGCAGTACTTC.

CDR3 region: CASSLVGRELSGANVLTF. CDR3 bases: TGTGCCAGCAGTTTAGTTGGCAGGGAACTTTCTGGGGCCAACGTCCTGACTTTC. The chain couples TRBV28 to TRBJ2-6, with a tentative D call TRBD1 (5 bases). Germline V CDR1 and CDR2: MDHEN, SYDVKM. The V end lost 2 bases, the J end lost 1 base, and 15 bases lay between the germline ends. CDR3 length equals 18 residues.

V usage is TRBV6-1 and J usage is TRBJ1-1; possibly TRBD1 for D (5 bases). The CDR3 is 14 amino acids. Germline CDR1 is MNHNS and CDR2 is SASEGT. The germline V and J ends were trimmed by 11 bases and 1 base, with 17 bases remaining between them. The CDR3 region is CAGGGWNWNTEAFF. DNA of the CDR3: TGTGCCGGGGGGGGTTGGAACTGGAACACTGAAGCTTTCTTT.

This chain links TRBV2 with TRBJ1-5; no firm D call. Germline CDR1 and CDR2: SNHLY and FYNNEI. V lost 5 bases, J lost 4 bases, and 12 bases lay in between. This CDR3 contains 14 residues. The DNA for the CDR3 is TGTGCCAGCAGTTTCTCCCGGGGAAATCAGCCCCAGCATTTT. Protein sequence: CASSFSRGNQPQHF.

The chain is built from TRBV27 and TRBJ1-2; maybe TRBD1 (6 bases). In germline, CDR1 is MNHEY, CDR2 SMNVEV (reference sequence). V was clipped by 4 bases and J by 7 bases, with 19 bases between them. The CDR3 sequence is 15 residues long. The CDR3 loop is CASSSPRQGWVGYTF. The CDR3 DNA reads TGTGCCAGCAGTTCTCCGAGGCAGGGGTGGGTTGGCTACACCTTC.

Of note for this clone: The junction departs from germline at one end; a sequencing error may be responsible. The genes are TRBV5-5 and TRBJ1-6; no reliable D call. CDR3 length: 13 amino acids. Germline assignment: CDR1 SGHKS and CDR2 YYEKEE (reference sequence). The chain's CDR3 is CASTLGANSPLHF. CDR3 DNA sequence: TGTGCCAGCACCTTGGGCGCCAATTCACCCCTCCACTTT.

V gene TRBV6-5 combines with J gene TRBJ1-6; weak D call: TRBD1 (6 bases). The germline CDR1 and CDR2 sequences are MNHEY and SVGAGI. The CDR3 sequence is 14 residues long. V was shortened by 4 bases and J by 10 bases, with 14 bases between the two germline ends. Here the CDR3 DNA reads TGTGCCAGCAGTTTTCTCCAGGGGAGATCACCCCTCCACTTT. Protein product: CASSFLQGRSPLHF.

The J gene is TRBJ1-6, the V gene TRBV6-5; D is uncertain. Looked up from germline, CDR1 is MNHEY and CDR2 is SVGAGI. CDR3 length: 15 amino acids. Between the trimmed V and J ends, which lost 0 bases and 8 bases, there was a span of 11 bases. The CDR3 protein is CASSYSIIRDSPLHF. In DNA, the CDR3 is TGTGCCAGCAGTTACTCGATTATCCGGGATTCACCCCTCCACTTT.

The gene calls are TRBV7-3 and TRBJ1-2, with a tentative D call TRBD1 (5 bases). Trimming stripped 1 base from V and 0 bases from J, with 9 bases between. Germline V gives CDR1 SGHTA, CDR2 FQGTGA. This CDR3 is built from 15 residues. The CDR3 DNA sequence: TGTGCCAGCAGCTTAAATGGGGGGACTAACTATGGCTACACCTTC. Translation: CASSLNGGTNYGYTF.

The table lists this clone with a count of one. The chain combines TRBV29-1 with TRBJ2-1; the match to TRBD1 covers 9 bases. This CDR3 is 10 amino acids long. Germline trimming cut 7 bases from V and 16 bases from J; bases unmatched to any gene: 8. Germline-derived CDR1 and CDR2 are SQVTM and ANQGSEA. CDR3 nucleotides: TGCAGCGCCCGGACAGGGGAATCCTTCTTC. Encoded protein: CSARTGESFF.

A word on this clone: This sample includes further DNA sequences coding for the same CDR3. This chain links TRBV6-5 with TRBJ1-1, with D unresolved. Germline lookup yields CDR1 MNHEY and CDR2 SVGAGI. V gave up 6 bases and J gave up 2 bases, with 7 bases separating them. CDR3 length: 12 residues. CDR3 residues: CASSRVNTEAFF. The CDR3 bases are TGTGCCAGCAGCCGGGTTAACACTGAAGCTTTCTTT.

This sequence joins TRBV11-3 and TRBJ2-5, with D unclear. Germline lookup yields CDR1 SGHNT and CDR2 YENEEA. The CDR3 runs to 14 residues. Trimming shortened V by 1 base and J by 7 bases, and 13 bases separated the two germline ends. The CDR3 nucleotides are TGTGCCAGCAGCTTAGTTGCGGCCTCGATGACCCAGTACTTC. Protein sequence: CASSLVAASMTQYF.

The chain joins TRBV4-2 to TRBJ1-3, with 10 bases lining up with TRBD1. V gave up 10 bases and J gave up 0 bases; unmatched junction bases: 15. There are 18 residues in the CDR3. Germline V gene sequence: CDR1 LGHNA, CDR2 YNFKEQ. CDR3 region: CATPRDRGTSNSGNTIYF. CDR3 coding DNA: TGTGCCACCCCCCGGGACAGGGGAACCTCAAACTCTGGAAACACCATATATTTT.

This clone was seen just once. Written as DNA, the CDR3 is TGTGCCAGCAGTTACCAGGGGACTAGCAACGAGCAGTACTTC. Translated: CASSYQGTSNEQYF. The V and J genes are TRBV6-6 and TRBJ2-7; 9 bases line up with TRBD2. The germline gives CDR1 MNHNY, CDR2 SVGAGI (reference sequence). The V gene end was trimmed by 2 bases and the J gene end by 5 bases; junction bases not matched to a gene: 4. This CDR3 is 14 amino acids long.

This sequence joins TRBV5-1 and TRBJ1-1, with D tentatively TRBD1 (6 bases). V was cut by 0 bases and J by 4 bases, with 13 bases left in between. The CDR3 consists of 15 residues. Germline lookup yields CDR1 SGHRS and CDR2 YFSETQ. The CDR3 DNA sequence: TGCGCCAGCAGCTTGGCACTGACAGGTGGCACTGAAGCTTTCTTT. As protein: CASSLALTGGTEAFF.

V usage is TRBV19 and J usage is TRBJ1-5; weak D call: TRBD1 (5 bases). The CDR3 contains 16 residues. Per the germline V gene, CDR1 is LNHDA and CDR2 is SQIVND (reference sequence). Between the trimmed V and J ends, which lost 1 base and 0 bases, there was a span of 10 bases. The CDR3 nucleotides are TGTGCCAGTAGTATAGCCCGGGGGGGTAGCAATCAGCCCCAGCATTTT. This encodes CASSIARGGSNQPQHF.